This T cell receptor (beta chain) was sequenced during a study of blood T cell repertoires in COVID-19. Germline CDR1 reads WNHNN; CDR2 reads SYGVQD (reference sequence). With 3 bases clipped from V and 3 bases from J, the junction kept 14 bases outside the gene matches. The CDR3 loop spans 17 amino acids. Original processing methods: By means of reference gene primer amplification, nucleated cell counts were estimated. Produced via immunoSEQ multiplex PCR; TCRdb's table is partial and in-frame only. V, J and clone size were drawn from that table, and D and trimming were deduced from the DNA. The data contain roughly 230,000 clones, about nine tenths of them seen just once; the ten biggest clones take up roughly 0.8%.

The J gene is TRBJ2-7, the V gene TRBV10-1, with TRBD1 identical over 7 bases. The sequencing input was peripheral blood. This receptor was taken from a man aged 25 to 40 with COVID-19, enrolled during active disease. The CDR3 sequence is CASSEGTAYDPIYEQYF. The DNA of the CDR3 is TGCGCCAGCAGTGAAGGGACAGCTTATGATCCGATCTACGAGCAGTACTTC.